This T cell receptor beta chain was sequenced in a study of blood T cell repertoires in COVID-19. Authors' data handling: The assay estimated nucleated cells by amplifying reference gene primers. The table came from immunoSEQ multiplex PCR; TCRdb's copy has only in-frame clones and leaves some out. V, J and clone size are taken as reported in that table, and D and trimming were inferred from the DNA itself. In the table there are a few hundred thousand clones, less than 90% of which are singletons. V dropped 3 bases and J dropped 8; count of bases not matched to a gene: 7. This CDR3 region has 14 residues. The V gene's germline CDR1 is LNHDA and CDR2 SQIVND (reference sequence).

The receptor was isolated from a woman aged 25 to 45 who had been exposed to COVID-19. The chain uses TRBV19 and TRBJ2-1; 7 bases align to TRBD2. Sequenced material: PBMCs or T cells enriched from blood (not recorded which). The CDR3 DNA reads TGTGCCAGTAGTATTTGGGAGGGTCGCCATGAGCAGTTCTTC. It codes for CASSIWEGRHEQFF.